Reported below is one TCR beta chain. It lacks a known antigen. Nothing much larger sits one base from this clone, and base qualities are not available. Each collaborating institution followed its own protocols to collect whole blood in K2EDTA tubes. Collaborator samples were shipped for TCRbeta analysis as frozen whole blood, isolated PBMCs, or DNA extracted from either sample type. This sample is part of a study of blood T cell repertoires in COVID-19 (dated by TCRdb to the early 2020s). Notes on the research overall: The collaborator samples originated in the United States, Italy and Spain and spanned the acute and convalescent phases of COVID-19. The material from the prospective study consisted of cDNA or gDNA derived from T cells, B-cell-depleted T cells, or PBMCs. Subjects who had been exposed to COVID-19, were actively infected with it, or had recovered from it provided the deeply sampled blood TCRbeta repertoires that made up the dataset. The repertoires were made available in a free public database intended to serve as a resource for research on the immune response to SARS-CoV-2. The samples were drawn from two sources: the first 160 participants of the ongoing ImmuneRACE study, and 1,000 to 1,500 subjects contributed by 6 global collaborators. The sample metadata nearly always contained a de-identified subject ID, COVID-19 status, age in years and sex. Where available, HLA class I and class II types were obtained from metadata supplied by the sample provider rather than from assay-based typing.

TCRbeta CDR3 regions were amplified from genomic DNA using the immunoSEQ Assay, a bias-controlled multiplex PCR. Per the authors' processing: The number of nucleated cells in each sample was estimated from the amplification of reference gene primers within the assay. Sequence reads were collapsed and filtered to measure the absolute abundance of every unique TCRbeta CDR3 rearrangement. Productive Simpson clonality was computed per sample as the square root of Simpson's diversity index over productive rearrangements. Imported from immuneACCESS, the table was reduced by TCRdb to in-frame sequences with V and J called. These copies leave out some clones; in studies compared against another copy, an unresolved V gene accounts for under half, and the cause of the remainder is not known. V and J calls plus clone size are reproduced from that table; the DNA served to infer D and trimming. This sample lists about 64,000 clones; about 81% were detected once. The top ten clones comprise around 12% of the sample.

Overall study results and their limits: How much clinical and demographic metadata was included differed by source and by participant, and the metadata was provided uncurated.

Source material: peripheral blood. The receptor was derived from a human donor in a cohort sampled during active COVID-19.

The DNA is TGTGCCAGCAGTCTTTTCAGAGCCAAAAACATTCAGTACTTC. Protein translation: CASSLFRAKNIQYF. Rearrangement joined TRBV28 to TRBJ2-4, with an unclear D gene assignment. Reading the germline V gene gives CDR1 MDHEN and CDR2 SYDVKM. Relative to germline, V is 5 bases shorter and J is 0 bases shorter, with 8 bases between their ends. Taken from cysteine to phenylalanine, the CDR3 has 14 residues. This entry keeps only the CDR3 DNA: 42 bases, framed from base 1.